The subject of this entry is one TCR beta chain. Its matching antigen is unknown. This sample was included in a study of PD-1 blockade in classical Hodgkin lymphoma. The CDR3 has 17 amino acids. CDR1 MGHDK and CDR2 SYGVNS come from the germline V gene. The V and J ends lost 4 bases and 0 bases, in that order; junction bases with no gene match: 6. Generated by immunoSEQ multiplex PCR, the TCRdb table keeps only in-frame clones and is missing some. The repertoire holds over 50,000 clones, 81% seen once, with less than 20% in the top ten. All trial patients relapsed after autologous stem cell transplantation. Findings of the study overall: CD4+ TCR diversity, unlike CD8+, rose significantly by C4D1.

This TCR came from a human donor with classical Hodgkin lymphoma. Sample: peripheral blood mononuclear cells (PBMCs), taken at baseline. The chain carries TRBV25-1 and TRBJ2-6; TRBD1 aligns across 7 bases. The CDR3 loop is CASSASGQPSGANVLTF. The DNA for the CDR3 is TGTGCCAGCAGTGCCTCGGGACAGCCCTCTGGGGCCAACGTCCTGACTTTC.